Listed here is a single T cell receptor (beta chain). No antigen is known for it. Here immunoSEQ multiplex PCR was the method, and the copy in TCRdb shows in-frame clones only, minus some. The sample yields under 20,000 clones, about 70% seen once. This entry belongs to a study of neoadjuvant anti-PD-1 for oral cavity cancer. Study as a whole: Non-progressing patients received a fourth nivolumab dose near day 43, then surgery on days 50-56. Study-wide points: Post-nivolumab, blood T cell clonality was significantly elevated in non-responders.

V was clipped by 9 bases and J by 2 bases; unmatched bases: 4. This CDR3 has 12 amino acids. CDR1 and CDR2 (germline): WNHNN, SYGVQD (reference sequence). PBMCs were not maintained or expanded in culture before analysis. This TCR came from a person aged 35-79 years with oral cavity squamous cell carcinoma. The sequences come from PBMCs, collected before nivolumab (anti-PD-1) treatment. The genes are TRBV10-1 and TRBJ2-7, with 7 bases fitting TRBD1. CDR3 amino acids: CASSQGAYEQYF. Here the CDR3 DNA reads TGCGCCAGTTCGCAGGGGGCCTACGAGCAGTACTTC.